This TCR beta chain was retrieved from a study of blood T cells in healthy people across ages. Germline V gives CDR1 SGHVS, CDR2 FQNEAQ. V lost 3 bases to trimming and J lost 4 bases; unmatched junction nucleotides: 7. This CDR3 has 16 amino acids. A word on this clonotype: Its specificity is unknown.

Whole-study findings and limits: The recorded TCR beta diversity per million T cells decreased in a roughly linear manner with age. Donors of long life had a larger count of naive CD4+ cells and greater diversity than aged donors.

Primed by a sample-barcoded 5' primer and a J-beta primer mix, a second PCR proceeded for roughly 6 to 12 cycles. Unique molecular identifiers of 12 random nucleotides labeled each cDNA. A single record per CDR3 protein comes from TCRdb applying MiXCR to the 5' RACE reads. The table has about 1.4 million distinct CDR3 sequences, approximately 60% seen once; the top ten hold 6.5% to 8.5%. The sequencing sample was made of blood. The clonotype originates from a man aged 18 to 30 in good health. This chain joins TRBV7-8 and TRBJ1-1; 11 nucleotides align to TRBD1. CDR3 bases: TGTGCCAGCAGCTTGATGTCCGGGACAGGGGGCACTGAAGCTTTCTTT. It translates to CASSLMSGTGGTEAFF.